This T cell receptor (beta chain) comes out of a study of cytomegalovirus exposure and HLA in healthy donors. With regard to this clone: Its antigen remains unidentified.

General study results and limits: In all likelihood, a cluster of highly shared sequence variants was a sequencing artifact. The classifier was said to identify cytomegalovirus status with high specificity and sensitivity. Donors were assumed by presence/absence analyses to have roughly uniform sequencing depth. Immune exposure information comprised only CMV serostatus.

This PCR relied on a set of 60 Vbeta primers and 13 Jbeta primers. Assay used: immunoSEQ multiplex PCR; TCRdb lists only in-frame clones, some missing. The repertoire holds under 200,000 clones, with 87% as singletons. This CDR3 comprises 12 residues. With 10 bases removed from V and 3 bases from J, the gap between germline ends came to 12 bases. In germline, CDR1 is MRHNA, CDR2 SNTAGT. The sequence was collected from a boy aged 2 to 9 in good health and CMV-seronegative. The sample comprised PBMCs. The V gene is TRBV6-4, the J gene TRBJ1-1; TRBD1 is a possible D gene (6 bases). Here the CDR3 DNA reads TGTGCCACCCCCGGGGGGCACACTGAAGCTTTCTTT. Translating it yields CATPGGHTEAFF.